A selection of T cell receptor beta chains follows, all from one sample in a study of monozygotic twins with inflammatory bowel disease. TCRdb reprocessed the 5' RACE reads and reports one entry per CDR3 protein, with no DNA. The table gives under 350,000 distinct CDR3 sequences; the top ten clones make up approximately 5.4% of it. Sequenced material: blood. The receptors stem from a human donor with ulcerative colitis or Crohn's disease, or a healthy co-twin of an affected twin (not recorded which). Each CDR3 is given with its conserved first and last residue.

V gene	J gene	CDR3 protein
TRBV24-1	TRBJ2-5	CATSEAPRKETQYF
TRBV4-2	TRBJ1-5	CASSRGQFNQPQHF
TRBV5-1	TRBJ2-1	CASSLQRNSYNEQFF
TRBV5-5	TRBJ1-1	CASSSHGQNTEAFF
TRBV28	TRBJ2-7	CASSTGYEQYF
TRBV2	TRBJ1-1	CASREGISEAFF
TRBV25-1	TRBJ2-1	CASSQPGVEQFF
TRBV5-4	TRBJ2-5	CASSLGPGMVQETQYF
TRBV20-1	TRBJ2-1	CSARDPSGAYNEQFF
TRBV5-1	TRBJ2-5	CASSRRQGSEETQYF
TRBV4-1	TRBJ1-2	CASSPPGQGYGYTF
TRBV12-3/TRBV12-4	TRBJ2-5	CASSLTVQETQYF
TRBV24-1	TRBJ2-1	CATSDPGLAEYNEQFF
TRBV20-1	TRBJ1-5	CSARDQGNQPQHF
TRBV28	TRBJ1-3	CASSFEALPGNTIYF
TRBV7-9	TRBJ1-1	CASSLRAGNTEAFF
TRBV2	TRBJ1-1	CASSEATGVVAFF
TRBV5-1	TRBJ2-2	CASSSLSGRAYTGELFF
TRBV11-2	TRBJ1-4	CASSSHLRREKLFF
TRBV7-2	TRBJ1-6	CASSLVSNSPLHF
TRBV20-1	TRBJ2-5	CSARSLAERTETQYF
TRBV27	TRBJ1-5	CASSQGDTSNQPQHF
TRBV24-1	TRBJ2-1	CATRGRDGGDEQFF
TRBV20-1	TRBJ2-5	CSASSGLAGGHQETQYF
TRBV9	TRBJ2-1	CASSMSGTLYNEQFF
TRBV15	TRBJ2-3	CATGSRMTSGRAGDTQYF
TRBV28	TRBJ2-7	CAARSKSYEQYF
TRBV29-1	TRBJ1-1	CSPSGQGVSGTEAFF
TRBV20-1	TRBJ2-5	CSAREGQGRGETQYF
TRBV7-2	TRBJ1-5	CASSLVSHQPQHF
TRBV24-1	TRBJ2-1	CATSDLKREWNEQFF
TRBV20-1	TRBJ2-4	CSARRGGDAKNIQYF
TRBV7-2	TRBJ2-2	CASSPGGLAAITGELFF
TRBV20-1	TRBJ1-5	CSARWDREANQPQHF
TRBV12-3/TRBV12-4	TRBJ1-4	CASSPGGGRRNEKLFF
TRBV6-6	TRBJ1-5	CASTNGLRQPQHF
TRBV28	TRBJ2-2	CASGVGPGELFF
TRBV25-1	TRBJ2-7	CASSEAGTGVKQYF
TRBV5-1	TRBJ1-3	CASSLWTGSGNTIYF
TRBV18	TRBJ2-7	CASSPQYEQYF
TRBV12-3/TRBV12-4	TRBJ2-5	CASSPPRQGPSETQYF
TRBV5-1	TRBJ1-6	CASSLGDRGDGPLHF
TRBV24-1	TRBJ2-2	CATSDLGWELFF